A single sample is the source of the 12 T cell receptor beta chains below, sequenced in a study of healthy donors' naive CD4 and CD8 T cells. A linear amplification protocol produced the TCR libraries from roughly 0.5 ug of total RNA. MiXCR, run by TCRdb on the reads, gives a single entry per CDR3 protein. The sample records 200,000 or so distinct CDR3 sequences, 65% to 75% being singletons. What was sequenced was naive CD4+ and CD8+ T cells sorted from blood, pooled from several donors. The origin of the receptors is a pool of human donors in good health; the sample pools cells from several healthy donors.

Concerning this clonotype: This may arise from a read error, as a much more abundant clone is one base away. In nucleotides, the CDR3 is TGCAGCGTTGAACGGCTAGCGGGAGACAATGAGCAGTTCTTC. Its protein product is CSVERLAGDNEQFF. The V and J genes are TRBV29-1 and TRBJ2-1; 10 nucleotides match TRBD2. Germline lookup yields CDR1 SQVTM and CDR2 ANQGSEA. V was pared by 2 bases and J by 5 bases, with 3 bases of the junction left unmatched. The CDR3 is 14 amino acids.

This rearrangement joins TRBV5-1 to TRBJ2-5; 7 bases fit TRBD1. Germline lookup yields CDR1 SGHRS and CDR2 YFSETQ. The CDR3 loop spans 14 amino acids. Unmatched junction bases numbered 5, after V lost 4 bases and J lost 2 bases. CDR3 in DNA: TGCGCCAGCAGCCGGTGGACAGGACAAGAGACCCAGTACTTC. Translating it yields CASSRWTGQETQYF.

V gene TRBV29-1 combines with J gene TRBJ1-2; D ambiguous. The V and J ends lost 0 bases and 8 bases respectively, with 13 bases between them. There are 13 residues in the CDR3. CDR1 is SQVTM, CDR2 ANQGSEA, per germline. In DNA form, the CDR3 reads TGCAGCGTTGAAGATCGAGGAGGAGGGGGCTACACCTTC. Amino acids: CSVEDRGGGGYTF.

A few counts support this clonotype. The chain employs TRBV6-5 and TRBJ2-1, with D unresolved. CDR1 and CDR2 (germline): MNHEY, SVGAGI. Between the trimmed V and J ends, which lost 10 bases and 8 bases, there was a span of 18 bases. This CDR3 is built from 13 residues. CDR3 DNA: TGTGCCACCCGTGATGGGCGCCGGTATGAGCAGTTCTTC. Residues: CATRDGRRYEQFF.

The rearrangement uses TRBV29-1 and TRBJ2-5; the D gene is possibly TRBD1 (6 bases). V was pared by 6 bases and J by 2 bases, with 13 bases between. The germline V gene encodes CDR1 SQVTM and CDR2 ANQGSEA. The CDR3 length is 13 residues. Here the CDR3 reads CSVRTVGQETQYF. The CDR3 DNA reads TGCAGCGTCCGGACAGTGGGACAAGAGACCCAGTACTTC.

The chain carries TRBV19 and TRBJ1-5, with no clear D. V lost 6 bases, J lost 2 bases, and 17 bases lay in between. Germline V gene data show CDR1 as LNHDA and CDR2 as SQIVND (reference sequence). This CDR3 has 16 residues. CDR3 coding DNA: TGTGCCAGTAGCGGATGGCCCCAACGGGGCAATCAGCCCCAGCATTTT. Amino acids: CASSGWPQRGNQPQHF.

This chain's CDR3 is CASSRDGGWDYGYTF. For the CDR3, the DNA is TGTGCCAGTAGCCGGGACGGAGGCTGGGACTATGGCTACACCTTC. This chain joins TRBV19 and TRBJ1-2; tentative D call: TRBD1 (5 bases). Trimming removed 6 bases at V and 3 bases at J, with 17 bases between. This CDR3 spans 15 amino acids. The germline gives CDR1 LNHDA, CDR2 SQIVND (reference sequence).

A few counts support this clonotype. The V call is TRBV27, the J call TRBJ2-1; tentatively, D is TRBD2 (6 bases). Trimming cost V 5 bases and J 8 bases, with 10 bases left between them. The germline V gene has CDR1 MNHEY and CDR2 SMNVEV (reference sequence). The CDR3 length is 12 residues. The CDR3 bases are TGTGCCAGCAGTCGCGGGATTCATGAGCAGTTCTTC. Residues: CASSRGIHEQFF.

This chain joins TRBV5-1 and TRBJ1-1; D not certain. The CDR3 contains 13 residues. In germline, CDR1 is SGHRS, CDR2 YFSETQ. V gave up 5 bases and J gave up 1 base, with 9 bases separating them. As DNA, the CDR3 is TGCGCCAGCAGGCTGGCGGCGAACACTGAAGCTTTCTTT. Protein: CASRLAANTEAFF.

The chain recombines TRBV29-1 with TRBJ2-1; D tentatively reads TRBD1 or TRBD2 (5 bases each). This CDR3 has 13 residues. Germline CDR1 is SQVTM and CDR2 is ANQGSEA. V lost 4 bases, J lost 5 bases, and 12 bases lay in between. The CDR3 DNA follows: TGCAGCGTTGTTTCCGGGACCAACAATGAGCAGTTCTTC. Protein product: CSVVSGTNNEQFF.

This clonotype was seen once. V and J are TRBV29-1 and TRBJ2-1; TRBD2 matches at 11 bases. The CDR3 is made up of 13 amino acids. The ends lost 7 bases at V and 5 bases at J; junction bases unmatched: 4. Germline V CDR1 and CDR2: SQVTM, ANQGSEA. CDR3 protein: CSALAGVDNEQFF. The CDR3 DNA is TGCAGCGCACTAGCGGGAGTAGACAATGAGCAGTTCTTC.

V and J are TRBV6-2 or TRBV6-3 and TRBJ2-1; D remains ambiguous. Germline CDR1 and CDR2: MNHEY and SVGEGT. Deletions cut 7 bases from V and 9 bases from J, with 10 bases between. CDR3 length: 11 amino acids. The CDR3 DNA sequence: TGTGCCAGCACCACGTACGGTGAGCAGTTCTTC. Its protein is CASTTYGEQFF.